The 17 T cell receptor beta chains below come from one sample, sequenced in a study of cytomegalovirus exposure and HLA in healthy donors. PCR amplification relied on 60 Vbeta primers (plus 13 Jbeta primers). Here immunoSEQ multiplex PCR was the method, and the copy in TCRdb shows in-frame clones only, minus some. The sample lists about 130,000 clones; approximately 80% were seen once. Sequencing used PBMCs. The source is a man aged 50-59 years in good health and CMV-seronegative.

The table lists this clone with a few counts. The chain has TRBV2 and TRBJ1-5; 7 nucleotides agree with TRBD1. The J segment lost 9 bases and the V segment lost 8 bases, leaving 10 bases of the junction unmatched. Germline lookup yields CDR1 SNHLY and CDR2 FYNNEI. The CDR3 extends over 13 amino acids. The CDR3 DNA sequence: TGTGCCAGCCGGACAGGAGTCCCCCGGCCCCAGCATTTT. As protein: CASRTGVPRPQHF.

This clone was seen a handful of times. V usage is TRBV6-4 and J usage is TRBJ2-2; D is possibly TRBD2 (7 bases). From germline, CDR1 is MRHNA and CDR2 SNTAGT. V lost 3 bases and J lost 6, with 8 bases in between. The CDR3 runs 13 residues. The CDR3 DNA follows: TGTGCCAGCAGTGAAGGGGGGGCCGGGGAGCTGTTTTTT. Its translation is CASSEGGAGELFF.

The rearrangement joins TRBV5-4 to TRBJ2-5, with TRBD1 matching over 8 bases. This CDR3 has 13 residues. The germline CDR1 and CDR2 sequences are SGHNT and YYREEE (reference sequence). Unmatched junction bases numbered 5, after V lost 5 bases and J lost 5 bases. CDR3 DNA: TGTGCCAGCAGGTTCGGACAGGGCGAGACCCAGTACTTC. Protein: CASRFGQGETQYF.

Notes on this clone: At one end, the junction sequence differs from germline, possibly due to a read error. V and J are TRBV6-4 and TRBJ2-4; a weak D match, TRBD2 (5 bases). CDR1 and CDR2 from the germline V gene are MRHNA and SNTAGT. The CDR3 covers 12 residues. CDR3 in amino acids: CASKKPGYNCCF. The CDR3 DNA reads as TGTGCCAGCAAAAAACCGGGGTATAATTGTTGCTTC.

The V call is TRBV28, the J call TRBJ1-1; D remains unclear. From germline, CDR1 is MDHEN and CDR2 SYDVKM. The CDR3 runs to 11 residues. V was pared by 3 bases and J by 6 bases, with 5 bases between. CDR3 coding DNA: TGTGCCAGCAGTTTCTTGTCTGAAGCTTTCTTT. Translated, it gives CASSFLSEAFF.

The genes are TRBV15 and TRBJ2-2; the match to TRBD2 covers 7 bases. Trimming at V came to 6 bases and at J to 5 bases, leaving 6 bases not matched to a gene. The V gene's germline CDR1 is LNHNV and CDR2 YYDKDF (reference sequence). The CDR3 sequence is 14 residues long. The CDR3: CATSLAEGTGELFF. The CDR3 DNA reads as TGTGCCACCAGTCTAGCGGAGGGGACCGGGGAGCTGTTTTTT.

The chain uses TRBV14 and TRBJ2-1; tentatively, D is TRBD1 (6 bases). This CDR3 has 13 residues. Trimming shortened V by 4 bases and J by 9 bases, and 13 bases separated the two germline ends. Germline V lookup: CDR1 SGHDN, CDR2 FVKESK. CDR3: CASSPNRDGEQFF. The CDR3 coding sequence is TGTGCCAGCAGCCCAAACAGGGACGGTGAGCAGTTCTTC.

The gene calls are TRBV28 and TRBJ1-5; no definite D call. CDR3 length: 15 residues. Germline V gene lookup returns CDR1 MDHEN and CDR2 SYDVKM. Trimming removed 3 bases at V and 4 bases at J, with 13 bases between. DNA of the CDR3: TGTGCCAGCAGTTTTCACTCGTCGGGGAATCAGCCCCAGCATTTT. It is translated as CASSFHSSGNQPQHF.

The chain recombines TRBV6-1 with TRBJ2-7, with a weak D call TRBD1 (5 bases). The CDR3 totals 15 residues. Trimming took 7 bases from V and 0 from J, leaving 16 bases between them. The germline gives CDR1 MNHNS, CDR2 SASEGT. This CDR3 is CASTQWGRLSYEQYF. The CDR3 nucleotides read TGTGCCAGCACCCAATGGGGCAGACTCTCCTACGAGCAGTACTTC.

The gene calls are TRBV4-3 and TRBJ2-7, with D perhaps TRBD1 (6 bases). Germline V gene data show CDR1 as LGHNA and CDR2 as YSLEER. The CDR3 consists of 15 residues. V shed 0 bases and J shed 7 bases, with 16 bases lying between them. The CDR3, as DNA: TGCGCCAGCAGCCAAGATCGGCAGGGGAGTAGGGAGCAGTACTTC. This sequence encodes CASSQDRQGSREQYF.

The rearrangement joins TRBV27 to TRBJ2-7; maybe TRBD2 (7 bases). Trimming pared 4 bases from V and 4 bases from J, leaving 11 bases between. This CDR3 has 13 residues. Germline assignment: CDR1 MNHEY and CDR2 SMNVEV (reference sequence). The CDR3 here is CASSWGGGYEQYF. DNA for the CDR3: TGTGCCAGCAGTTGGGGAGGGGGTTACGAGCAGTACTTC.

The chain combines TRBV11-3 with TRBJ2-2, with 8 positions matching TRBD2. After removal of 4 bases from V and 7 bases from J, the junction contained 8 bases not matched to a gene. This CDR3 spans 15 amino acids. CDR1 and CDR2 from the germline V gene are SGHNT and YENEEA. DNA for the CDR3: TGTGCCAGCAGCTCCCGATCGGGGGGGGTCGGGGAGCTGTTTTTT. Amino acids: CASSSRSGGVGELFF. Using reference TRBV11-3 and TRBJ2-2 for the parts outside the CDR3, the full variable domain is EAGVVQSPRYKIIEKKQPVAFWCNPISGHNTLYWYLQNLGQGPELLIRYENEEAVDDSQLPKDRFSAERLKGVDSTLKIQPAELGDSAVYLCASSSRSGGVGELFFGEGSRLTVL.

The rearrangement joins TRBV10-3 to TRBJ2-5; unclear D gene. V lost 2 bases and J lost 3, with 10 bases in between. Germline V gene data show CDR1 as ENHRY and CDR2 as SYGVKD. CDR3 length equals 14 residues. This CDR3 reads CAISEGDRKETQYF. The CDR3 coding sequence is TGTGCCATCAGTGAGGGAGACCGAAAAGAGACCCAGTACTTC.

This sequence joins TRBV6-5 and TRBJ1-5, with D possibly TRBD1 on 6 matching bases. The germline gives CDR1 MNHEY, CDR2 SVGAGI. V was cut by 7 bases and J by 6 bases, with 10 bases left in between. This CDR3 contains 12 residues. The DNA of the CDR3 is TGTGCCAGCAAGACAGGAGGTCAGCCCCAGCATTTT. Its protein product is CASKTGGQPQHF.

In its sample, this clone was seen a few times. This chain uses TRBV7-9 with TRBJ2-2, with 7 bases identical to TRBD2. Germline CDR1 SEHNR, CDR2 FQNEAQ (reference sequence). J was trimmed by 0 bases and V by 6 bases; bases with no gene match: 4. The CDR3 is 15 amino acids. This chain's CDR3 is CASRPSGANTGELFF. The CDR3 DNA is TGTGCCAGCAGGCCGAGCGGGGCGAACACCGGGGAGCTGTTTTTT.

This sequence joins TRBV7-2 and TRBJ2-7, with D perhaps TRBD1 (6 bases). V was trimmed by 3 bases and J by 0 bases, leaving 12 bases between them. Germline CDR1 SGHTA, CDR2 FQGNSA. This CDR3 has 15 residues. CDR3 bases: TGTGCCAGCAGCTTCGGCCGGGACAACTCCTACGAGCAGTACTTC. Translating gives CASSFGRDNSYEQYF.

The rearrangement joins TRBV6-6 to TRBJ1-5, with D possibly TRBD1 on 5 matching bases. The germline V gene has CDR1 MNHNY and CDR2 SVGAGI (reference sequence). V lost 2 bases to trimming and J lost 7 bases, with 12 bases between them. CDR3 length: 14 residues. CDR3 region: CASSYVAGRQPQHF. The CDR3 DNA is TGTGCCAGCAGTTACGTGGCAGGGCGGCAGCCCCAGCATTTT.